This section outlines one T cell receptor (beta chain) sequence together with its context. Its antigen is unknown. The sample belongs to a study of Ad26.COV2.S vaccination and SARS-CoV-2 variants. Study overall: The donor was enrolled in the Ad26.COV2.S arm of the COV1001 trial. Administration of Ad26.COV2.S was intramuscular, either once or twice 56 days apart.

CDR1 WNHNN and CDR2 SYGVQD come from the germline V gene (reference sequence). V was pared by 9 bases and J by 0 bases, with 11 bases between. This CDR3 contains 14 residues. The treatment here: around 19 received Ad26.COV2.S at low or high dose, single or two shots; about 5 received placebo; per-sample allocation not given. Sampling was done on day 63 after the first vaccine or placebo injection. Method: immunoSEQ multiplex PCR; TCRdb's copy keeps in-frame clones and lacks some. The sample contains 410,000 or so clones, around 90% of which appear only once. General observations from the study: Placebo recipients showed lower spike-specific TCR breadth than vaccinees. Total T cell responses, in the TCR breadth and depth analyses, may have been underestimated.

J is TRBJ1-4 and V is TRBV10-1, with D tentatively TRBD1 (5 bases). The sequencing here drew on peripheral blood, taken in a trial of Ad26.COV2.S vaccine versus placebo. This sequence was found in a person aged 18-65 years who received the Ad26.COV2.S COVID-19 vaccine or a placebo. CDR3 loop: CASSSGSTNEKLFF. For the CDR3, the DNA is TGCGCCAGTTCCTCAGGGTCAACTAATGAAAAACTGTTTTTT.